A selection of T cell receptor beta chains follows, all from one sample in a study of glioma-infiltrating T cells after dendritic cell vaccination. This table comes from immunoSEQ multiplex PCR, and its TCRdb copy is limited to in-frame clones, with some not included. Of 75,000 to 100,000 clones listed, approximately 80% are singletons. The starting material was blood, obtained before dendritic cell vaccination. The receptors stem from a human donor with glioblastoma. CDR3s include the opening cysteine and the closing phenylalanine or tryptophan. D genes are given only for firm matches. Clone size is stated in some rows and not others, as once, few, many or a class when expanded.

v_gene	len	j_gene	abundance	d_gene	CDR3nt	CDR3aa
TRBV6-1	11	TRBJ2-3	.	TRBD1	TGTGCCAGCAATACAGGGGGAGCGCAGTATTTT	CASNTGGAQYF
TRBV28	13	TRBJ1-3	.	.	TGTGCCAGCAACTTACAGGCTGGGAACACCATATATTTT	CASNLQAGNTIYF
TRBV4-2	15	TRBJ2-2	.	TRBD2	TGTGCCAGCAGCCAAGGTGGACTAGATGTCGGGGAGCTGTTTTTT	CASSQGGLDVGELFF
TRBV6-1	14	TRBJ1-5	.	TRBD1	TGTGCCAGCAGTGCAGGGACAGAGAATCAGCCCCAGCATTTT	CASSAGTENQPQHF
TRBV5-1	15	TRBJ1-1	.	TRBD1	TGCGCCAGCAGCTTGAAAAGGGGGCGGTCGTCCGAAGCTTTCTTT	CASSLKRGRSSEAFF
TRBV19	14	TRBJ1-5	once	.	TGTGCCAGTAGTTTCAGGGCCAGGTTGCGGCCCCAGCATTTT	CASSFRARLRPQHF
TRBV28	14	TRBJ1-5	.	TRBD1	TGTGCCAGCAGTTTTTACGGGACAGCGCAGTCCCAGCATTTT	CASSFYGTAQSQHF
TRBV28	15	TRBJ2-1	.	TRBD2	TGTGCCAGCAGTCCCACTAGCGGGGGCTACAATGAGCAGTTCTTC	CASSPTSGGYNEQFF
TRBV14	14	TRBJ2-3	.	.	TGTGCCAGCAGCCAAGGAACTTTCACAGATACGCAGTATTTT	CASSQGTFTDTQYF
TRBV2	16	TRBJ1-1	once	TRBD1	TGTGCCAGCAGTTGGACAGGTCGGGACGAGAACACTGAAGCTTTCTTT	CASSWTGRDENTEAFF
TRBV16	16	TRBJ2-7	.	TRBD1	TGTGCCAGCAGTCGCATACCTCCGGGACAGGGGAACGAGCAGTACTTC	CASSRIPPGQGNEQYF
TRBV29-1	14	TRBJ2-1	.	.	TGCAGCGCCCTTGACAGAAACCTCCGGAATGAGCAGTTCTTC	CSALDRNLRNEQFF
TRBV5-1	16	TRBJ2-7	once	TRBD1	TGCGCCAGCAGCGCATACCCGGGACAGCCCTCCTACGAGCAGTACTTC	CASSAYPGQPSYEQYF
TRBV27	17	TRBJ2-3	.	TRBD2	TGTGCCAGCAGTCCCACTAGCGGGGGGGCGCCGACAGATACGCAGTATTTT	CASSPTSGGAPTDTQYF
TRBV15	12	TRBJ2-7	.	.	TGTGCCACGGGCGGAAGGGGCTACGAGCAGTACTTC	CATGGRGYEQYF
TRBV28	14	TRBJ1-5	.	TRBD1	TGTGCCAGCAGTAAGGGACAGACTCGTCAGCCCCAGCATTTT	CASSKGQTRQPQHF
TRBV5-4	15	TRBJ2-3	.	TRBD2	TGTGCCAGCAGCTTGCGGGGGGGCATGACAGATACGCAGTATTTT	CASSLRGGMTDTQYF
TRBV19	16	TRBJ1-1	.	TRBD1	TGTGCCAGTAGTACCTGGGCGGGACAGGGAAACACTGAAGCTTTCTTT	CASSTWAGQGNTEAFF
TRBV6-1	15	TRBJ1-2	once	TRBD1	TGTGCCAGCAGTACGAACCGGGACAGTCACTATGGCTACACCTTC	CASSTNRDSHYGYTF
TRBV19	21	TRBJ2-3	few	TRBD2	TGTGCCAGTAGTATTAGGAGAGGCCTAGCGGGGGTGACTTCTAGCACAGATACGCAGTATTTT	CASSIRRGLAGVTSSTDTQYF
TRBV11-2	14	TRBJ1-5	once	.	TGTGCCAGCAGCTTAGGGAGGGGGGGACAGCCCCAGCATTTT	CASSLGRGGQPQHF
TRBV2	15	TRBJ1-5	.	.	TGTGCCAGCAGTCCCGGGACAAATAGCAATCAGCCCCAGCATTTT	CASSPGTNSNQPQHF
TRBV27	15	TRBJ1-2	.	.	TGTGCCAGCAGTTTATTAGCTGGCTGGAGCTATGGCTACACCTTC	CASSLLAGWSYGYTF
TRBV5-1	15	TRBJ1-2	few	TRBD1	TGCGCCAGCAGCTCTACGCCACAGGGGTGGGATGGCTACACCTTC	CASSSTPQGWDGYTF
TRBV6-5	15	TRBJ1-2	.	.	TGTGCCAGCAGTCGAGCAGGAATATCTAACTATGGCTACACCTTC	CASSRAGISNYGYTF
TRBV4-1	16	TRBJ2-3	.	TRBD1	TGCGCCAGCAGACAAACGACAGGGGGGTCCGCAGATACGCAGTATTTT	CASRQTTGGSADTQYF
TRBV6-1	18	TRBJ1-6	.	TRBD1	TGTGCCAGCAGTAAAGAGGGACAGGGGAGCTCCTATAATTCACCCCTCCACTTT	CASSKEGQGSSYNSPLHF
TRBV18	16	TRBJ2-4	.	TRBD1	TGTGCCAGCTCAGCCGCCGGGACAGGGGGCAAAAACATTCAGTACTTC	CASSAAGTGGKNIQYF
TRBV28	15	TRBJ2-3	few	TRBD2	TGTGCCAGCAGTACCCCAGCGGGGGAGATAGATACGCAGTATTTT	CASSTPAGEIDTQYF
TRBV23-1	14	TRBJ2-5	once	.	TGCGCCAGCAGTCAAAGACAATACCAAGAGACCCAGTACTTC	CASSQRQYQETQYF
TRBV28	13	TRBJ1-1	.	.	TGTGCCAGCGGGGTCCAAGGGGGTGGTGAAGCTTTCTTT	CASGVQGGGEAFF
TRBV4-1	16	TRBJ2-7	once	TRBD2	TGCGCCAGCAGCCAAGTGCCTAGCGGTCGTGCCTACGAGCAGTACTTC	CASSQVPSGRAYEQYF
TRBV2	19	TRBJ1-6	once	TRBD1	TGTGCCAGCAGTGACCCGGGACAGGGGGTTCGAGTCAGGAATTCACCCCTCCACTTT	CASSDPGQGVRVRNSPLHF
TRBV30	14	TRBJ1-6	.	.	TGTGCCTGGCAGGGTTTGTCTAGGAATTCACCCCTCCACTTT	CAWQGLSRNSPLHF
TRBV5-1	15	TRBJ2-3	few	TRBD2	TGCGCCAGCAGCTTGGGGCTAGCGGTATTGAATACGCAGTATTTT	CASSLGLAVLNTQYF
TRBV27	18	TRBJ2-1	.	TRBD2	TGTGCCAGCAGTTTCCCGGGACTAGCGGGAGGAACCTACAATGAGCAGTTCTTC	CASSFPGLAGGTYNEQFF
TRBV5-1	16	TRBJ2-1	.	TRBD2	TGCGCCAGCAGCTTGTTAACCGGGAGGGCCCGGAGTGAGCAGTTCTTC	CASSLLTGRARSEQFF
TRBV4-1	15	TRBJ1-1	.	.	TGCGCCAGCAGCCCTAGCGAAGGGTGGACGAGTGAAGCTTTCTTT	CASSPSEGWTSEAFF
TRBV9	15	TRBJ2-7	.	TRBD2	TGTGCCAGCAGCTCCGGGACTAGCGGTTTATACGAGCAGTACTTC	CASSSGTSGLYEQYF
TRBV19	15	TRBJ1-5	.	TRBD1	TGTGCCAGTAGTGGCTCAGGGGGCCGTGGACAGCCCCAGCATTTT	CASSGSGGRGQPQHF
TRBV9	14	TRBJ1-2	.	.	TGTGCCAGCAGCGTAGACAGCCAGAACTATGGCTACACCTTC	CASSVDSQNYGYTF
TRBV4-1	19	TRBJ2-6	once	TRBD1	TGCGCCAGCAGCCAGCAATTGGGACAGACCCTCTCTGGGGCCAACGTCCTGACTTTC	CASSQQLGQTLSGANVLTF
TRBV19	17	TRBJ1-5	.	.	TGTGCCAGTAGTATAAGGCTAGCGCGGGGGAGCAATCAGCCCCAGCATTTT	CASSIRLARGSNQPQHF
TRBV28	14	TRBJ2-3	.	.	TGTGCCAGCAACCCCTCGGGGTACACAGATACGCAGTATTTT	CASNPSGYTDTQYF
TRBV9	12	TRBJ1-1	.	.	TGTGCCAGCAGCGGACAGGAGACTGAAGCTTTCTTT	CASSGQETEAFF
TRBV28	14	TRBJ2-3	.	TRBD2	TGTGCCAGCAGACTAGCGGGAGGCTCTGTGGGGCAGTATTTT	CASRLAGGSVGQYF
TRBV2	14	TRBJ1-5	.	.	TGTGCCAGCAGTCCCCCCGGGGGTAATCAGCCCCAGCATTTT	CASSPPGGNQPQHF